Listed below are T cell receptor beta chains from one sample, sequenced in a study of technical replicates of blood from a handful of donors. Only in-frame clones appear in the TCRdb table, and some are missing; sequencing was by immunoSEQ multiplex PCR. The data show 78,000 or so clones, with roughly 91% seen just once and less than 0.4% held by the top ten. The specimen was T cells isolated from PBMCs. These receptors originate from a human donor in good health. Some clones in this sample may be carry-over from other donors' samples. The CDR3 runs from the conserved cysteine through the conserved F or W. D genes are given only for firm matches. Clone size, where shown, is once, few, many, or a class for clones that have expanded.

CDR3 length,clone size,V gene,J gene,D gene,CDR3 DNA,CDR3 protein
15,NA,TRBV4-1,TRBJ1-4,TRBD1,TGCGCCAGCAGCCAAGTCACAGGGGGGGATGAAAAACTGTTTTTT,CASSQVTGGDEKLFF
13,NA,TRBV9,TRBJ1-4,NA,TGTGCCAGCAGCGTAGATGGGGGGACAAAACTGTTTTTT,CASSVDGGTKLFF
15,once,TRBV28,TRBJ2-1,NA,TGTGCCAGCAGCCTTGAGGGGGAGGGCCAGGATAGGCAGTTCTTC,CASSLEGEGQDRQFF
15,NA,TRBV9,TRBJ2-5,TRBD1,TGTGCCAGCAGCGCCCGGACAGGGCAGAGTGAGACCCAGTACTTC,CASSARTGQSETQYF
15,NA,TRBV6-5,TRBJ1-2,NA,TGTGCCAGCAGTTACTCGAGGGATACTAACTATGGCTACACCTTC,CASSYSRDTNYGYTF
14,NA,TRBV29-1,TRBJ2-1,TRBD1,TGCAGCGTTGAAGGACAGGGATACTACAATGAGCAGTTCTTC,CSVEGQGYYNEQFF
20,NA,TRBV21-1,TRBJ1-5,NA,TGTGCCAGCAGCCACTTTCCACAGCACCCAGCACAATATAGCAATCAGCCCCAGCATTTT,CASSHFPQHPAQYSNQPQHF
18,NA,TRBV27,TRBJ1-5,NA,TGTGCCAGCAGTTTGTATGACCCCGGGATCTTTAGCAATCAGCCCCAGCATTTT,CASSLYDPGIFSNQPQHF
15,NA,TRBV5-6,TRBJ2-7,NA,TGTGCCAGCAGCTTGCGCACCCTAGAAACCTACGAGCAGTACTTC,CASSLRTLETYEQYF
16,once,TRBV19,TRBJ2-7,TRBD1,TGTGCCAGTAGTCCCTTAATCCGGGACAGGGGGCTCGAGCAGTACTTC,CASSPLIRDRGLEQYF
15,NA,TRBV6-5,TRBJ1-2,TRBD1,TGTGCCAGCAGTTACTCCTTGTCGGGGACAGATGGCTACACCTTC,CASSYSLSGTDGYTF
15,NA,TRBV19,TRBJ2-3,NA,TGTGCCAGTAGTATTAATCTTGTTAGCACAGATACGCAGTATTTT,CASSINLVSTDTQYF
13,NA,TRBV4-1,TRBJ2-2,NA,TGCGCCAGCAGCCAAGTACAGTCCGGGGAGCTGTTTTTT,CASSQVQSGELFF
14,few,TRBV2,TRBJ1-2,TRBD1,TGTGCCAGCAGTTCACAGGGGCCAATCTATGGCTACACCTTC,CASSSQGPIYGYTF
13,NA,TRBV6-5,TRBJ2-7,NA,TGTGCCAGCAGTCACAGGGAATTCTACGAGCAGTACTTC,CASSHREFYEQYF
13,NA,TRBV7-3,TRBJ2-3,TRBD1,TGTGCCAGCAGCTCGGACAGGGAGGATACGCAGTATTTT,CASSSDREDTQYF
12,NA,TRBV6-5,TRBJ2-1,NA,TGTGCCAGCAGCGGCACGGGACTCGAGCAGTTCTTC,CASSGTGLEQFF
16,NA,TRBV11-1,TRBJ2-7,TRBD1,TGTGCCAGCAGCCCGTCCGGGACAGTCTTCCTTTACGAGCAGTACTTC,CASSPSGTVFLYEQYF
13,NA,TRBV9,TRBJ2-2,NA,TGTGCCAGCAGCGATCTTCACACCGGGGAGCTGTTTTTT,CASSDLHTGELFF